This entry is about one TCR beta chain. The CDR3 extends over 15 amino acids. Germline CDR1 SGHTA, CDR2 FQGTGA. V was shortened by 2 bases and J by 4 bases, with 12 bases between the two germline ends. The data are from a study of blood T cell repertoires in COVID-19. As originally analysed: By means of reference gene primer amplification, nucleated cell counts were estimated. The repertoire was sequenced with immunoSEQ multiplex PCR; TCRdb's copy has only in-frame clones and lacks some. That table furnishes V, J and clone size, whereas the DNA furnished D and trimming. The repertoire holds 150,000 to 200,000 clones, with about four fifths as singletons.

This chain connects TRBV7-3 to TRBJ2-1; D is perhaps TRBD1 (5 bases). The specimen sequenced was peripheral blood. This sequence was found in an older woman with COVID-19, enrolled during active disease. The CDR3 reads CASSLAQGGYNEQFF. For the CDR3, the DNA is TGTGCCAGCAGCTTAGCCCAGGGTGGGTACAATGAGCAGTTCTTC.